The subject of this entry is one TCR beta chain. This sample is part of a study of control samples from healthy donors and cancer patients. Trimming pared 3 bases from V and 3 bases from J, leaving 9 bases between. Germline V lookup: CDR1 LNHDA, CDR2 SQIVND (reference sequence). This CDR3 is built from 15 residues. Assay: immunoSEQ multiplex PCR; the TCRdb copy retains only in-frame clones and omits some. The sample yields roughly 200,000 clones, around 94% seen once. The TCR sequence derives from a man aged 50 to 59 in good health. Material for sequencing was blood. The gene calls are TRBV19 and TRBJ1-6; D is possibly TRBD1 (5 bases). This chain's CDR3 is CASSMAGIYNSPLHF. In DNA form, the CDR3 reads TGTGCCAGTAGTATGGCAGGGATCTATAATTCACCCCTCCACTTT.